One and the same sample provided the 4 T cell receptor beta chains below, sequenced in a study of cytomegalovirus exposure and HLA in healthy donors. Sequenced by immunoSEQ multiplex PCR; TCRdb stores in-frame clones only, minus some. The sample gives about 160,000 clones, approximately 90% of which show up once; approximately 3.1% is in the top ten. The source material was PBMCs. All receptors come from a man aged 18 to 35 in good health and CMV-seronegative.

Only a few counts were recorded for this clone. The CDR3 DNA sequence: TGTGCCAGCAGTACAGGGGGCTACACTGAAGCTTTCTTT. It encodes CASSTGGYTEAFF. This chain connects TRBV2 to TRBJ1-1, with 9 bases lining up with TRBD1. V trimming: 5 bases; J trimming: 3 bases; junction bases outside the gene matches: 1. CDR3 length equals 13 residues. In germline, CDR1 is SNHLY, CDR2 FYNNEI.

This chain links TRBV11-2 with TRBJ1-2; unclear D gene. Germline CDR1 is SGHAT and CDR2 is FQNNGV. The CDR3 spans 13 residues. The V end was cut by 2 bases, the J end by 7 bases, with 11 bases between. The CDR3 nucleotides are TGTGCCAGCAGCTTAAGCAGGACTACTGGCTACACCTTC. Amino acid sequence: CASSLSRTTGYTF.

The V gene is TRBV4-3, the J gene TRBJ2-7; D is undetermined. CDR3 length: 16 amino acids. V lost 0 bases, J lost 2 bases, and 14 bases lay in between. The V gene's germline CDR1 is LGHNA and CDR2 YSLEER. CDR3 bases: TGCGCCAGCAGCCAAGAGGCTGGGCCCTACACCTACGAGCAGTACTTC. Protein sequence: CASSQEAGPYTYEQYF.

This chain links TRBV28 with TRBJ2-7, with D unclear. V was pared by 6 bases and J by 0 bases, with 15 bases between. CDR1 and CDR2 (germline): MDHEN, SYDVKM. The CDR3 is 15 amino acids. CDR3 coding DNA: TGTGCCAGCAGCCTCAGTACAGCCTTCTCCTACGAGCAGTACTTC. As protein: CASSLSTAFSYEQYF. Full variable domain (outside the CDR3, taken from reference TRBV28 and TRBJ2-7): DVKVTQSSRYLVKRTGEKVFLECVQDMDHENMFWYRQDPGLGLRLIYFSYDVKMKEKGDIPEGYSVSREKKERFSLILESASTNQTSMYLCASSLSTAFSYEQYFGPGTRLTVT.